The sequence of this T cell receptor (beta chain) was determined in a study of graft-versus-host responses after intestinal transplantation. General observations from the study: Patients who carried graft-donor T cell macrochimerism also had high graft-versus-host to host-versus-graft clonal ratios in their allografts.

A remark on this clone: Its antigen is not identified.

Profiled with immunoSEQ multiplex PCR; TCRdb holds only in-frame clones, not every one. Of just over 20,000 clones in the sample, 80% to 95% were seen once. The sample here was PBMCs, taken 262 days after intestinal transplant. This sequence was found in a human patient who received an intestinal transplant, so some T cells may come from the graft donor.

The CDR3 sequence: CASSLTRPPGELFF. CDR3 sequence (DNA): TGTGCCAGCAGCCTCACTCGGCCGCCCGGGGAGCTGTTTTTT. The chain couples TRBV7-6 to TRBJ2-2, with no clear D. CDR3 length equals 14 residues. From germline, CDR1 is SGHVS and CDR2 FNYEAQ. The V end was cut by 5 bases, the J end by 6 bases, with 13 bases between. Using reference TRBV7-6 and TRBJ2-2 for the parts outside the CDR3, the full variable domain is GAGVSQSPRYKVTKRGQDVALRCDPISGHVSLYWYRQALGQGPEFLTYFNYEAQQDKSGLPNDRFSAERPEGSISTLTIQRTEQRDSAMYRCASSLTRPPGELFFGEGSRLTVL.